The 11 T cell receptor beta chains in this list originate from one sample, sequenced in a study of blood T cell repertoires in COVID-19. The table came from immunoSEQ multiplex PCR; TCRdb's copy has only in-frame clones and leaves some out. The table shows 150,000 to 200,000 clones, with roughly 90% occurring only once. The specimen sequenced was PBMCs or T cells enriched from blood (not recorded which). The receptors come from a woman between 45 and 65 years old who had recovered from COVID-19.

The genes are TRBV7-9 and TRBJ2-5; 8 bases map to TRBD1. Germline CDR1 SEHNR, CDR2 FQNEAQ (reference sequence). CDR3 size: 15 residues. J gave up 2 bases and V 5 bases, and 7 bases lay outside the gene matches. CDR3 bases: TGTGCCAGCAGCACCTTTAGGACAGGGCAAGAGACCCAGTACTTC. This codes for CASSTFRTGQETQYF. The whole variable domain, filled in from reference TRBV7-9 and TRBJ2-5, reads DTGVSQNPRHKITKRGQNVTFRCDPISEHNRLYWYRQTLGQGPEFLTYFQNEAQLEKSRLLSDRFSAERPKGSFSTLEIQRTEQGDSAMYLCASSTFRTGQETQYFGPGTRLLVL.

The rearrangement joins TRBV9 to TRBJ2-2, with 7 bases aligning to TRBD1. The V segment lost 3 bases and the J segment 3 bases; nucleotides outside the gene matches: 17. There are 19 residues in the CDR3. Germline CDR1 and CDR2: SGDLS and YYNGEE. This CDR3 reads CASSENPTRQGIDTGELFF. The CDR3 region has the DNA TGTGCCAGCAGCGAGAATCCCACGCGACAGGGAATCGACACCGGGGAGCTGTTTTTT.

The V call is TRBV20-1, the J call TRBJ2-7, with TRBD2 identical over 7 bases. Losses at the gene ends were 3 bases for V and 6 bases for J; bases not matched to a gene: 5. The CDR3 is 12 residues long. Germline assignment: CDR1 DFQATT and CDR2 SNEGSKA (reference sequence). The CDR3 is CSASRLAGEQYF. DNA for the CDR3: TGCAGTGCTAGTCGACTAGCTGGCGAGCAGTACTTC.

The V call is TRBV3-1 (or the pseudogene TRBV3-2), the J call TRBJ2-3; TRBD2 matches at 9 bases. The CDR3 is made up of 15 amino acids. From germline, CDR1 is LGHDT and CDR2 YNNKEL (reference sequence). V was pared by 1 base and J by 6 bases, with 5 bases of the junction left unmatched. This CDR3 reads CASSQGGSGGDTQYF. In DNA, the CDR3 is TGTGCCAGCAGCCAAGGGGGTAGCGGGGGTGATACGCAGTATTTT.

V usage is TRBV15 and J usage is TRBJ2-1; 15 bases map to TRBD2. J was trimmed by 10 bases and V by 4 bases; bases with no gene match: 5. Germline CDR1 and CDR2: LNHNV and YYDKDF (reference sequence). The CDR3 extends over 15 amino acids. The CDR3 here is CATSTGLAGGQEQFF. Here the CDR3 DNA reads TGTGCCACCAGCACCGGACTAGCGGGGGGGCAGGAGCAGTTCTTC.

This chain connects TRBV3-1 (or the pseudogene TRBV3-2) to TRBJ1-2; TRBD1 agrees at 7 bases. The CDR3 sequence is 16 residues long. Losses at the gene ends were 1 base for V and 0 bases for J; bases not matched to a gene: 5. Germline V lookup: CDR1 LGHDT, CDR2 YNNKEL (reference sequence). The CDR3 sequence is CASSQGGQAPNYGYTF. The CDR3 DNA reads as TGTGCCAGCAGCCAAGGTGGACAGGCCCCTAACTATGGCTACACCTTC.

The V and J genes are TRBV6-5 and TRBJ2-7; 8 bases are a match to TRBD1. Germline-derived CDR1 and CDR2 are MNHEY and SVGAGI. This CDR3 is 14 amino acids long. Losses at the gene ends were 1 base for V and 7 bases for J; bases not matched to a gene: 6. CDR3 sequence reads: CASSYLGQGREQYF. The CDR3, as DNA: TGTGCCAGCAGTTACTTAGGACAGGGAAGGGAGCAGTACTTC.

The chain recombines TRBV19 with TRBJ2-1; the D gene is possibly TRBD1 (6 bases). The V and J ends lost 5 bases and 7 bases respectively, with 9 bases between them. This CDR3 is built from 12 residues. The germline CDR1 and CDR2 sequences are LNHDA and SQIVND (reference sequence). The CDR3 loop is CASSAGQNEQFF. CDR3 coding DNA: TGTGCCAGTAGTGCAGGACAGAATGAGCAGTTCTTC.

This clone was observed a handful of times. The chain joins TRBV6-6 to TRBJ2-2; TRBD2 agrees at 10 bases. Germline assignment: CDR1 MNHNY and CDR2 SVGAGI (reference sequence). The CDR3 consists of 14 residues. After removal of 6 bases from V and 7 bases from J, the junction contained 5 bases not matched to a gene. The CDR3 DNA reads TGTGCCAGCAGCCTAGCGGGGGCGAGCGGGGAGCTGTTTTTT. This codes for CASSLAGASGELFF.

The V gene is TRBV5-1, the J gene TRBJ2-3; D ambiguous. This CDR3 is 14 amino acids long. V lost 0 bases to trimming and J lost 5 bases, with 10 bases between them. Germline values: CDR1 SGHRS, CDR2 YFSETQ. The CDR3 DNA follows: TGCGCCAGCAGCTTGGACAGCCCGCGAGATACGCAGTATTTT. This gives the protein CASSLDSPRDTQYF.

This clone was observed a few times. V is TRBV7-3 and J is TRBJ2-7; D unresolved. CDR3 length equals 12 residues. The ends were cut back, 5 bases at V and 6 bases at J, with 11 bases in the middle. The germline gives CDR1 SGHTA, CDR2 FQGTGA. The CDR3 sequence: CASSDPRSEQYF. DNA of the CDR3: TGTGCCAGCAGCGATCCACGGAGCGAGCAGTACTTC.